Below, one TCR beta chain is given with its context. The data are from a study of cytomegalovirus exposure and HLA in healthy donors. After removal of 3 bases from V and 3 bases from J, the junction contained 8 bases not matched to a gene. Germline V gene data show CDR1 as SGHNT and CDR2 as YYREEE (reference sequence). The CDR3 contains 16 residues. Primers: 60 Vbeta forward and 13 Jbeta reverse. Here immunoSEQ multiplex PCR was the method, and the copy in TCRdb shows in-frame clones only, minus some. The data show 60,000 to 90,000 clones, approximately 67% seen once. Sequencing was performed on PBMCs. The sequence was obtained from a man aged 40-49 years in good health and CMV-seropositive. The J gene is TRBJ2-3, the V gene TRBV5-4; 9 bases match TRBD2. The CDR3 bases are TGTGCCAGCAGCTCATCTAGCGGGATAAGGACAGATACGCAGTATTTT. Translating it yields CASSSSSGIRTDTQYF.